The 18 T cell receptor beta chains reported below all come from one sample, sequenced in a study of cytomegalovirus exposure and HLA in healthy donors. The PCR was carried out with 60 Vbeta primers and 13 Jbeta primers. Method: immunoSEQ multiplex PCR; TCRdb's copy keeps in-frame clones and lacks some. The profile shows about 76,000 clones, 70% to 85% of them singletons. Sequenced material: PBMCs. These receptors were collected from a man aged 30-40 years in good health and CMV-seronegative.

The chain joins TRBV30 to TRBJ1-2; D is unresolved. The CDR3 loop spans 14 amino acids. Trimming took 8 bases from V and 6 from J, leaving 22 bases between them. Germline V lookup: CDR1 GTSNPN, CDR2 SVGIG (reference sequence). Here the CDR3 DNA reads TGTGCCGCACCAGCTTCGGGTACCCGGGATGGCTACACCTTC. This translates into CAAPASGTRDGYTF. Looking up the rest from reference TRBV30 and TRBJ1-2 gives the full variable domain: SQTIHQWPATLVQPVGSPLSLECTVEGTSNPNLYWYRQAAGRGLQLLFYSVGIGQISSEVPQNLSASRPQDRQFILSSKKLLLSDSGFYLCAAPASGTRDGYTFGSGTRLTVV.

The gene calls are TRBV2 and TRBJ1-1; D perhaps matches TRBD1 (5 bases). CDR1 is SNHLY, CDR2 FYNNEI, per germline. This CDR3 contains 13 residues. V shed 6 bases and J shed 7 bases, with 15 bases lying between them. In DNA, the CDR3 is TGTGCCAGCAGGGGAGGGGAGCGGGGTGAAGCTTTCTTT. Amino acid sequence: CASRGGERGEAFF.

V gene TRBV7-2 combines with J gene TRBJ1-2; 7 bases fit TRBD1. The CDR3 loop spans 12 amino acids. Unmatched junction bases numbered 5, after V lost 5 bases and J lost 8 bases. Per germline, CDR1 SGHTA and CDR2 FQGNSA. CDR3 amino acids: CASSPDRVGYTF. In DNA, the CDR3 is TGTGCCAGCAGCCCAGACAGGGTGGGCTACACCTTC.

V gene TRBV6-5 combines with J gene TRBJ1-2; the D is unclear. Trimming shortened V by 2 bases and J by 7 bases, and 11 bases separated the two germline ends. This CDR3 contains 13 residues. The germline V gene encodes CDR1 MNHEY and CDR2 SVGAGI. The CDR3 sequence is CASSYRDMAGYTF. CDR3 sequence (DNA): TGTGCCAGCAGTTACCGGGATATGGCTGGCTACACCTTC.

The gene calls are TRBV29-1 and TRBJ2-7, with D possibly matching TRBD2 (6 bases). This CDR3 contains 15 residues. The germline V gene encodes CDR1 SQVTM and CDR2 ANQGSEA. Trimming took off 0 bases at V and 1 base at J, with 13 bases between the two ends. In nucleotides, the CDR3 is TGCAGCGTTGAAGATCCCTCGGGGAGGTCCTACGAGCAGTACTTC. This gives the protein CSVEDPSGRSYEQYF.

The J gene is TRBJ1-2, the V gene TRBV6-5; D is unclear. The CDR3 extends over 11 amino acids. CDR1 and CDR2 (germline): MNHEY, SVGAGI. With 6 bases removed from V and 4 bases from J, the gap between germline ends came to 6 bases. The CDR3 sequence: CASSPGYGYTF. The CDR3 DNA reads as TGTGCCAGCAGCCCGGGCTATGGCTACACCTTC.

V is TRBV19 and J is TRBJ2-7; 7 nucleotides line up with TRBD1. The CDR3 covers 13 residues. Losses at the gene ends were 9 bases for V and 4 bases for J; bases not matched to a gene: 9. Looked up from germline, CDR1 is LNHDA and CDR2 is SQIVND (reference sequence). CDR3 DNA: TGTGCCAGCAGGAGACAGGGCGCATACGAGCAGTACTTC. This translates into CASRRQGAYEQYF.

This chain joins TRBV10-2 and TRBJ1-3; D is unclear. The V and J ends lost 2 bases and 3 bases respectively, with 5 bases between them. There are 13 residues in the CDR3. The V gene's germline CDR1 is WSHSY and CDR2 SAAADI. In DNA form, the CDR3 reads TGCGCCAGCAGTGAGGGGCTTGGAAACACCATATATTTT. Its protein is CASSEGLGNTIYF.

The V and J genes are TRBV28 and TRBJ1-4; D call uncertain. Germline CDR1 and CDR2: MDHEN and SYDVKM. The CDR3 length is 11 residues. With 3 bases removed from V and 13 bases from J, the gap between germline ends came to 9 bases. CDR3: CASSLGAGLFF. CDR3 DNA: TGTGCCAGCAGTTTGGGAGCCGGACTGTTTTTT. The complete variable domain, with remaining parts taken from reference TRBV28 and TRBJ1-4, reads DVKVTQSSRYLVKRTGEKVFLECVQDMDHENMFWYRQDPGLGLRLIYFSYDVKMKEKGDIPEGYSVSREKKERFSLILESASTNQTSMYLCASSLGAGLFFGSGTQLSVL.

The V gene is TRBV6-6, the J gene TRBJ1-2; a weak D match, TRBD1 (5 bases). The germline V gene encodes CDR1 MNHNY and CDR2 SVGAGI (reference sequence). The CDR3 covers 13 residues. With 5 bases removed from V and 7 bases from J, the gap between germline ends came to 14 bases. As DNA, the CDR3 is TGTGCCAGCAGTCGGGACTATAGGAGTGGCTACACCTTC. It yields the protein CASSRDYRSGYTF.

The chain employs TRBV7-9 and TRBJ2-1, with 7 positions matching TRBD1. V dropped 5 bases and J dropped 7; count of bases not matched to a gene: 11. The CDR3 is 15 amino acids. The germline V gene has CDR1 SEHNR and CDR2 FQNEAQ (reference sequence). The CDR3 sequence: CASSPRDRENNEQFF. CDR3 DNA sequence: TGTGCCAGCAGCCCCCGGGACAGAGAAAATAATGAGCAGTTCTTC.

Of note for this clone: The sample holds other DNA sequences that translate to the same CDR3. This sequence joins TRBV27 and TRBJ1-2; the D is unclear. CDR1 MNHEY and CDR2 SMNVEV come from the germline V gene (reference sequence). The CDR3 length is 12 residues. Trimming shortened V by 3 bases and J by 4 bases, and 6 bases separated the two germline ends. This chain's CDR3 is CASSLRGYGYTF. The DNA for the CDR3 is TGTGCCAGCAGTTTGCGTGGCTATGGCTACACCTTC.

The chain carries TRBV2 and TRBJ2-1; D might be TRBD2 (5 bases). Trimming shortened V by 10 bases and J by 0 bases, and 13 bases separated the two germline ends. The CDR3 has 14 residues. Germline assignment: CDR1 SNHLY and CDR2 FYNNEI. The CDR3 nucleotides are TGTGCCATTACTGAGCGGAGCTCCTACAATGAGCAGTTCTTC. It is translated as CAITERSSYNEQFF.

The rearrangement joins TRBV11-3 to TRBJ1-2; D possibly corresponds to TRBD1 (5 bases). The CDR3 has 16 amino acids. Trimming removed 1 base from V and 2 bases from J, with 14 bases in between. The germline V gene has CDR1 SGHNT and CDR2 YENEEA. The CDR3 is CASSLAGEGHNYGYTF. In nucleotides, the CDR3 is TGTGCCAGCAGCTTAGCGGGGGAGGGGCACAACTATGGCTACACCTTC.

The chain joins TRBV15 to TRBJ2-3, with D hard to call. Trimming took 5 bases from V and 8 from J, leaving 14 bases between them. The CDR3 runs to 13 residues. Germline V lookup: CDR1 LNHNV, CDR2 YYDKDF (reference sequence). As DNA, the CDR3 is TGTGCCACCAGCGCCACTTCGAAGTCTACGCAGTATTTT. The encoded protein is CATSATSKSTQYF.

The V gene is TRBV4-3, the J gene TRBJ2-7; possibly TRBD2 for D (6 bases). Germline values: CDR1 LGHNA, CDR2 YSLEER. There are 13 residues in the CDR3. V lost 1 base and J 2 bases, leaving 6 bases between the germline ends. CDR3 loop: CASSQGLAYEQYF. The CDR3 DNA sequence: TGCGCCAGCAGCCAAGGACTAGCCTACGAGCAGTACTTC.

This clone was recorded only once. The rearrangement joins TRBV30 to TRBJ2-3; no definite D call. Trimming shortened V by 4 bases and J by 7 bases, and 18 bases separated the two germline ends. This CDR3 comprises 14 residues. Looked up from germline, CDR1 is GTSNPN and CDR2 is SVGIG (reference sequence). The CDR3 nucleotides read TGTGCCTGGACCAAAAACCCCGAGCGATATACGCAGTATTTT. This sequence encodes CAWTKNPERYTQYF.

The CDR3 nucleotides are TGTGCCAGCAGTGCCCGGGACAGCTGGAACACTGAAGCTTTCTTT. This sequence encodes CASSARDSWNTEAFF. The chain uses TRBV2 and TRBJ1-1; 7 nucleotides line up with TRBD1. The V gene end was trimmed by 4 bases and the J gene end by 1 base; junction bases not matched to a gene: 6. The CDR3 spans 15 residues. Germline loops: CDR1 SNHLY, CDR2 FYNNEI.